Shown below are 30 T cell receptor beta chains from a single sample sequenced in a study of blood T cell repertoires in COVID-19. This table comes from immunoSEQ multiplex PCR, and its TCRdb copy is limited to in-frame clones, with some not included. The sample records 210,000 or so clones, around nine tenths being singletons. The sample consisted of peripheral blood. These receptors all stem from a woman aged 40 to 50 who had recovered from COVID-19.

The chain has TRBV28 and TRBJ2-3, with 8 bases aligning to TRBD2. Trimming removed 3 bases from V and 1 base from J; junction bases left unmatched: 9. This CDR3 has 17 residues. Germline V gives CDR1 MDHEN, CDR2 SYDVKM. The CDR3 region is CASSFKPGLGGTDTQYF. The CDR3 bases are TGTGCCAGCAGTTTCAAGCCGGGACTAGGAGGCACAGATACGCAGTATTTT.

This chain connects TRBV7-9 to TRBJ2-2; D may be TRBD1 (5 bases). Trimming removed 5 bases at V and 2 bases at J, with 15 bases between. Germline V gene lookup returns CDR1 SEHNR and CDR2 FQNEAQ (reference sequence). This CDR3 is built from 16 residues. CDR3 loop: CASSRVGQINTGELFF. In nucleotides, the CDR3 is TGTGCCAGCAGCCGTGTGGGGCAAATTAACACCGGGGAGCTGTTTTTT.

This chain links TRBV5-8 with TRBJ1-2, with 7 bases identical to TRBD1. This CDR3 is built from 14 residues. Per the germline V gene, CDR1 is SGHTS and CDR2 is YDEGEE. Germline trimming cut 4 bases from V and 7 bases from J; bases unmatched to any gene: 10. The CDR3 region is CASSQGQPSGGYTF. CDR3 coding DNA: TGTGCCAGCAGCCAGGGACAGCCGTCTGGTGGCTACACCTTC.

This clone was counted a few times. The chain employs TRBV7-2 and TRBJ2-7; TRBD1 agrees at 8 bases. CDR1 and CDR2 (germline): SGHTA, FQGNSA. The V segment lost 5 bases and the J segment 6 bases; nucleotides outside the gene matches: 3. The CDR3 runs to 12 residues. CDR3 sequence reads: CASSPGTGEQYF. Here the CDR3 DNA reads TGTGCCAGCAGCCCAGGGACAGGCGAGCAGTACTTC.

The rearrangement uses TRBV27 and TRBJ1-6; D not resolved. The V end lost 3 bases, the J end lost 7 bases, and 10 bases lay between the germline ends. CDR3 length equals 14 residues. CDR1 and CDR2 from the germline V gene are MNHEY and SMNVEV (reference sequence). The CDR3 nucleotides read TGTGCCAGCAGTTTGGGCAGGATCAATTCACCCCTCCACTTT. It encodes CASSLGRINSPLHF.

The rearrangement uses TRBV15 and TRBJ2-7; D gene uncertain. The V gene's germline CDR1 is LNHNV and CDR2 YYDKDF (reference sequence). V was clipped by 1 base and J by 3 bases, with 4 bases between them. CDR3 size: 12 residues. The CDR3: CATSRGLYEQYF. CDR3 coding DNA: TGTGCCACCAGCAGAGGACTCTACGAGCAGTACTTC.

This chain uses TRBV5-1 with TRBJ2-1, with 15 bases aligning to TRBD2. V dropped 4 bases and J dropped 8; count of bases not matched to a gene: 4. The germline gives CDR1 SGHRS, CDR2 YFSETQ. The CDR3 has 15 residues. The DNA of the CDR3 is TGCGCCAGCAGCAGGGGACTAGCGGGAGGCGATGAGCAGTTCTTC. Amino acids: CASSRGLAGGDEQFF.

V usage is TRBV7-3 and J usage is TRBJ2-3; 7 bases fit TRBD2. Trimming removed 5 bases from V and 1 base from J; junction bases left unmatched: 6. The CDR3 extends over 15 amino acids. The germline CDR1 and CDR2 sequences are SGHTA and FQGTGA. The CDR3, as DNA: TGTGCCAGCAGCCCGAGCGGGACCCGCACAGATACGCAGTATTTT. This codes for CASSPSGTRTDTQYF.

The chain is built from TRBV30 and TRBJ2-4, with a tentative D call TRBD2 (5 bases). The V gene lost 5 bases and the J gene lost 9 bases, with 8 bases spanning the gap. The CDR3 spans 10 residues. Germline assignment: CDR1 GTSNPN and CDR2 SVGIG (reference sequence). CDR3 nucleotide sequence: TGTGCCTGGCAACGGGGCATTCAGTACTTC. It encodes CAWQRGIQYF. Complete variable domain (other parts from reference TRBV30 and TRBJ2-4): SQTIHQWPATLVQPVGSPLSLECTVEGTSNPNLYWYRQAAGRGLQLLFYSVGIGQISSEVPQNLSASRPQDRQFILSSKKLLLSDSGFYLCAWQRGIQYFGAGTRLSVL.

In this sample, this clone turned up a few times. The chain employs TRBV3-1 (or the pseudogene TRBV3-2) and TRBJ1-2; 9 bases are a match to TRBD1. This CDR3 contains 16 residues. The germline V gene has CDR1 LGHDT and CDR2 YNNKEL (reference sequence). Trimming removed 1 base from V and 1 base from J; junction bases left unmatched: 4. The CDR3 nucleotides are TGTGCCAGCAGCCAAGGGTGGGACAGGGATAACTATGGCTACACCTTC. This gives the protein CASSQGWDRDNYGYTF.

The chain carries TRBV13 and TRBJ2-2; TRBD1 might be the D (5 bases). This CDR3 comprises 16 residues. Germline loops: CDR1 PRHDT, CDR2 FYEKMQ (reference sequence). The V and J ends lost 2 bases and 5 bases respectively, with 15 bases between them. The CDR3 bases are TGTGCCAGCAGCTTAACTCAGGGTCGGAAAACCGGGGAGCTGTTTTTT. Amino acid sequence: CASSLTQGRKTGELFF. The full variable domain, completed using reference TRBV13 and TRBJ2-2, is AAGVIQSPRHLIKEKRETATLKCYPIPRHDTVYWYQQGPGQDPQFLISFYEKMQSDKGSIPDRFSAQQFSDYHSELNMSSLELGDSALYFCASSLTQGRKTGELFFGEGSRLTVL.

This chain connects TRBV4-2 to TRBJ2-2; 9 nucleotides line up with TRBD1. Trimming took 5 bases from V and 0 from J; bases not matched to a gene: 4. The CDR3 is 16 amino acids. Germline loops: CDR1 LGHNA, CDR2 YNFKEQ. This chain's CDR3 is CASSKGQGTNTGELFF. The CDR3 DNA reads TGTGCCAGCAGCAAGGGACAGGGAACGAACACCGGGGAGCTGTTTTTT.

The chain links TRBV3-1 (or the pseudogene TRBV3-2) to TRBJ2-1; 10 bases line up with TRBD2. Germline CDR1 and CDR2: LGHDT and YNNKEL (reference sequence). Trimming at V came to 0 bases and at J to 10 bases, leaving 3 bases not matched to a gene. The CDR3 is 14 residues long. The CDR3 nucleotides are TGTGCCAGCAGCCAAGACACACTAGCGGGGGAGCAGTTCTTC. It encodes CASSQDTLAGEQFF.

V usage is TRBV2 and J usage is TRBJ2-2; TRBD1 agrees at 8 bases. Unmatched junction bases numbered 5, after V lost 6 bases and J lost 2 bases. Germline V lookup: CDR1 SNHLY, CDR2 FYNNEI. CDR3 size: 15 residues. The CDR3 protein is CASRADRVNTGELFF. In DNA form, the CDR3 reads TGTGCCAGCAGGGCGGACAGGGTAAACACCGGGGAGCTGTTTTTT.

This chain uses TRBV30 with TRBJ2-2, with D perhaps TRBD2 (6 bases). The ends were cut back, 0 bases at V and 4 bases at J, with 15 bases in the middle. Germline values: CDR1 GTSNPN, CDR2 SVGIG (reference sequence). The CDR3 extends over 16 amino acids. The CDR3 loop reads CAWSVGSGYSTGELFF. The CDR3 nucleotides read TGTGCCTGGAGTGTCGGTAGCGGCTATTCCACCGGGGAGCTGTTTTTT. Combining the CDR3 with reference TRBV30 and TRBJ2-2 gives the whole variable domain SQTIHQWPATLVQPVGSPLSLECTVEGTSNPNLYWYRQAAGRGLQLLFYSVGIGQISSEVPQNLSASRPQDRQFILSSKKLLLSDSGFYLCAWSVGSGYSTGELFFGEGSRLTVL.

The CDR3 sequence is CASSRPAGTSGIGTGELFF. The CDR3 DNA sequence: TGTGCCAGCAGCCGGCCCGCCGGGACTAGCGGGATTGGGACCGGGGAGCTGTTTTTT. The chain employs TRBV6-2 or TRBV6-3 and TRBJ2-2; 13 nucleotides align to TRBD2. CDR3 length: 19 residues. V gave up 6 bases and J gave up 5 bases; unmatched junction bases: 15. Germline-derived CDR1 and CDR2 are MNHEY and SVGEGT.

The genes are TRBV6-2 or TRBV6-3 and TRBJ2-2, with D perhaps TRBD1 (6 bases). CDR3 size: 14 residues. The V end was cut by 1 base, the J end by 5 bases, with 8 bases between. Germline-derived CDR1 and CDR2 are MNHEY and SVGEGT. Written as DNA, the CDR3 is TGTGCCAGCAGTTACTATACAGGGACCGGGGAGCTGTTTTTT. This codes for CASSYYTGTGELFF.

Only one count was recorded for this clone. V usage is TRBV19 and J usage is TRBJ1-1; 7 positions match TRBD1. Germline loops: CDR1 LNHDA, CDR2 SQIVND (reference sequence). V trimming: 3 bases; J trimming: 6 bases; junction bases outside the gene matches: 4. CDR3 size: 13 residues. The CDR3 here is CASSIDRAAEAFF. The CDR3 nucleotides read TGTGCCAGTAGTATTGACAGGGCGGCTGAAGCTTTCTTT.

As for this clone: Mismatch with germline at one junction end may stem from a read error. V usage is TRBV12-3 or TRBV12-4 and J usage is TRBJ1-6; the match to TRBD1 covers 8 bases. The CDR3 has 13 residues. CDR3 loop: CASSLGNDRGTNF. The CDR3, as DNA: TGTGCCAGCAGTTTGGGGAACGACAGGGGCACAAACTTT.

The rearrangement links TRBV6-1 to TRBJ2-7; TRBD1 might be the D (5 bases). The CDR3 is 15 amino acids. CDR1 MNHNS and CDR2 SASEGT come from the germline V gene. V dropped 2 bases and J dropped 0 bases, with 11 bases sitting between them. The CDR3 is CASSEYRTNSYEQYF. The CDR3 nucleotides are TGTGCCAGCAGTGAATACAGGACCAACTCCTACGAGCAGTACTTC.

The V call is TRBV6-2 or TRBV6-3, the J call TRBJ2-6; 7 nucleotides agree with TRBD1. CDR1 is MNHEY and CDR2 is SVGEGT in the germline V gene. The ends lost 5 bases at V and 0 bases at J; junction bases unmatched: 10. The length of the CDR3 is 18 residues. CDR3 residues: CASSHPGQNISGANVLTF. DNA for the CDR3: TGTGCCAGCAGTCATCCGGGACAGAACATCTCTGGGGCCAACGTCCTGACTTTC.

The chain couples TRBV10-1 to TRBJ1-1, with 7 bases matching TRBD1. From germline, CDR1 is WNHNN and CDR2 SYGVQD (reference sequence). V shed 9 bases and J 11 bases; nucleotides not matched to a gene: 6. The CDR3 covers 10 residues. DNA of the CDR3: TGCGCCAGGACAGGGATCTGGGCTTTCTTT. Translating it yields CARTGIWAFF.

CDR3 region: CASSPGQGFSTEAFF. The CDR3 region has the DNA TGTGCCAGCAGTCCCGGACAGGGGTTTAGCACTGAAGCTTTCTTT. The rearrangement joins TRBV2 to TRBJ1-1; TRBD1 matches 9 bases. This CDR3 has 15 residues. With V trimmed by 5 bases and J by 4 bases, 8 bases remained unmatched. CDR1 and CDR2 (germline): SNHLY, FYNNEI. Together with reference TRBV2 and TRBJ1-1, the CDR3 gives the full variable domain: EPEVTQTPSHQVTQMGQEVILRCVPISNHLYFYWYRQILGQKVEFLVSFYNNEISEKSEIFDDQFSVERPDGSNFTLKIRSTKLEDSAMYFCASSPGQGFSTEAFFGQGTRLTVV.

The genes are TRBV7-2 and TRBJ2-7, with TRBD2 matching 7 bases. V lost 2 bases and J lost 0; bases outside the gene matches: 4. CDR1 is SGHTA and CDR2 is FQGNSA in the germline V gene. CDR3 length: 15 residues. The CDR3 sequence is CASSLSGTGSYEQYF. Written as DNA, the CDR3 is TGTGCCAGCAGCTTAAGCGGGACGGGCTCCTACGAGCAGTACTTC.

This clone was found a few times. This chain connects TRBV5-6 to TRBJ2-2, with D maybe TRBD1 (7 bases). The CDR3 loop spans 13 amino acids. Trimming shortened V by 7 bases and J by 5 bases, and 12 bases separated the two germline ends. Germline CDR1 is SGHDT and CDR2 is YYEEEE. CDR3 protein: CASAGQWTGELFF. The DNA of the CDR3 is TGTGCCAGCGCGGGACAGTGGACCGGGGAGCTGTTTTTT. The full variable domain, in which reference TRBV5-6 and TRBJ2-2 provide the parts outside the CDR3, is DAGVTQSPTHLIKTRGQQVTLRCSPKSGHDTVSWYQQALGQGPQFIFQYYEEEERQRGNFPDRFSGHQFPNYSSELNVNALLLGDSALYLCASAGQWTGELFFGEGSRLTVL.

This chain connects TRBV5-1 to TRBJ2-2; D is possibly TRBD1 (5 bases). Trimming pared 1 base from V and 6 bases from J, leaving 13 bases between. Germline CDR1 and CDR2: SGHRS and YFSETQ. CDR3 length equals 15 residues. The CDR3 nucleotides read TGCGCCAGCAGCTTGTCAGAGACAGTGCCCGGGGAGCTGTTTTTT. It yields the protein CASSLSETVPGELFF. Full variable domain (missing parts from reference TRBV5-1 and TRBJ2-2): KAGVTQTPRYLIKTRGQQVTLSCSPISGHRSVSWYQQTPGQGLQFLFEYFSETQRNKGNFPGRFSGRQFSNSRSEMNVSTLELGDSALYLCASSLSETVPGELFFGEGSRLTVL.

The chain is built from TRBV5-1 and TRBJ1-2; possible D gene TRBD1, 5 bases. This CDR3 comprises 15 residues. V lost 0 bases and J lost 8, with 17 bases in between. Germline loops: CDR1 SGHRS, CDR2 YFSETQ. The CDR3 sequence: CASSLEKGGVSGYTF. As DNA, the CDR3 is TGCGCCAGCAGCTTGGAGAAGGGAGGGGTAAGCGGCTACACCTTC.

The chain combines TRBV19 with TRBJ2-7, with D hard to call. The CDR3 spans 13 residues. Trimming left V 3 bases short and J 6 bases short, with 12 bases between. Germline V gene sequence: CDR1 LNHDA, CDR2 SQIVND (reference sequence). Here the CDR3 DNA reads TGTGCCAGTAGTATTGGTCGGAGTGCCGAGCAGTACTTC. Amino acid sequence: CASSIGRSAEQYF.

The chain has TRBV29-1 and TRBJ2-2, with 8 bases lining up with TRBD1. Unmatched junction bases numbered 8, after V lost 4 bases and J lost 1 base. The CDR3 covers 16 residues. CDR1 and CDR2 (germline): SQVTM, ANQGSEA. CDR3 sequence (DNA): TGCAGCGTTGGCCCCAGACAGGGGCTGAACACCGGGGAGCTGTTTTTT. It encodes CSVGPRQGLNTGELFF.

This sequence joins TRBV7-3 and TRBJ2-1, with 10 bases matching TRBD2. CDR1 and CDR2 (germline): SGHTA, FQGTGA. V dropped 4 bases and J dropped 8; count of bases not matched to a gene: 11. This CDR3 comprises 16 residues. CDR3 nucleotides: TGTGCCAGCAGCTCCTCAGGGCTAGCGGGAGTGGATGAGCAGTTCTTC. Translating gives CASSSSGLAGVDEQFF.